The 12 T cell receptor beta chains below come from one sample, sequenced in a study of blood T cell repertoires in COVID-19. Here immunoSEQ multiplex PCR was the method, and the copy in TCRdb shows in-frame clones only, minus some. The profile shows a few hundred thousand clones, around 87% of them singletons. Input material: peripheral blood. The receptor source for this set is a human donor in a cohort sampled during active COVID-19.

The CDR3: CASSLGGQLLGPGNTIYF. The CDR3 bases are TGTGCCAGCAGCTTAGGGGGACAGCTCCTCGGCCCTGGAAACACCATATATTTT. The chain carries TRBV7-2 and TRBJ1-3; 7 bases map to TRBD1. The CDR3 length is 18 residues. The V gene end was trimmed by 1 base and the J gene end by 2 bases; junction bases not matched to a gene: 11. From germline, CDR1 is SGHTA and CDR2 FQGNSA.

To note about this clone: This specimen includes other DNA sequences encoding the same CDR3. V gene TRBV19 combines with J gene TRBJ1-6; 7 bases are shared with TRBD1. The CDR3 extends over 14 amino acids. V shed 5 bases, J shed 7 bases, and the junction held 5 bases outside the gene matches. The V gene's germline CDR1 is LNHDA and CDR2 SQIVND (reference sequence). CDR3 region: CASSLGQENSPLHF. CDR3 bases: TGTGCCAGTAGTCTCGGACAGGAGAATTCACCCCTCCACTTT.

The rearrangement links TRBV11-2 to TRBJ2-7; D may be TRBD2 (5 bases). Germline V CDR1 and CDR2: SGHAT, FQNNGV. The CDR3 consists of 13 residues. The germline V and J ends were trimmed by 3 bases and 0 bases, with 6 bases remaining between them. CDR3 sequence (DNA): TGTGCCAGCAGCTTGGACTTCTCCTACGAGCAGTACTTC. Its translation is CASSLDFSYEQYF.

The CDR3 bases are TGTGCCTGGAGCCGCAGGACAGGGGAGAATGAAGCTTTCTTT. This translates into CAWSRRTGENEAFF. This sequence joins TRBV30 and TRBJ1-1; 9 bases map to TRBD1. Unmatched junction bases numbered 9, after V lost 3 bases and J lost 7 bases. The V gene's germline CDR1 is GTSNPN and CDR2 SVGIG (reference sequence). This CDR3 comprises 14 residues.

The gene calls are TRBV2 and TRBJ1-6; D remains unclear. V lost 6 bases, J lost 4 bases, and 13 bases lay in between. This CDR3 comprises 15 residues. The germline V gene encodes CDR1 SNHLY and CDR2 FYNNEI. The DNA of the CDR3 is TGTGCCAGCAGCCCTAGCATTACGTATAATTCACCCCTCCACTTT. It codes for CASSPSITYNSPLHF.

The V gene is TRBV5-1, the J gene TRBJ1-4; D unclear. There are 14 residues in the CDR3. The germline V gene encodes CDR1 SGHRS and CDR2 YFSETQ. V lost 4 bases and J lost 7, with 14 bases in between. Here the CDR3 reads CASSSFEAGEKLFF. The CDR3 bases are TGCGCCAGCAGCAGCTTCGAGGCTGGTGAAAAACTGTTTTTT.

The rearrangement links TRBV24-1 to TRBJ2-7; 7 positions match TRBD2. This CDR3 has 14 residues. CDR1 KGHDR and CDR2 SFDVKD come from the germline V gene. The trim removed 0 bases at V and 5 bases at J, leaving 3 bases unmatched. CDR3 sequence: CATSDLWGRDEQYF. CDR3 bases: TGTGCCACCAGTGATTTGTGGGGGAGGGACGAGCAGTACTTC.

The rearrangement links TRBV10-3 to TRBJ1-2, with D unclear. CDR1 is ENHRY, CDR2 SYGVKD, per germline. V was cut by 7 bases and J by 0 bases, with 6 bases left in between. The CDR3 has 12 residues. CDR3 in amino acids: CAINAANYGYTF. CDR3 nucleotides: TGTGCCATCAACGCAGCTAACTATGGCTACACCTTC.

The rearrangement links TRBV24-1 to TRBJ2-5, with a weak D call TRBD2 (5 bases). This CDR3 region has 13 residues. Between the trimmed V and J ends, which lost 4 bases and 7 bases, there was a span of 12 bases. The germline V gene encodes CDR1 KGHDR and CDR2 SFDVKD. The CDR3 sequence: CATSEGSFATQYF. In DNA form, the CDR3 reads TGTGCCACCAGTGAAGGGAGTTTTGCGACCCAGTACTTC.

The chain is built from TRBV7-9 and TRBJ2-1, with TRBD1 matching 10 bases. The CDR3 is 17 residues long. The germline gives CDR1 SEHNR, CDR2 FQNEAQ (reference sequence). J lost 4 bases, V lost 4 bases, and 10 bases had no gene match. The CDR3, as DNA: TGTGCCAGCAGCTCCAATAGGGGGACAGGGGCATACAATGAGCAGTTCTTC. It yields the protein CASSSNRGTGAYNEQFF.

The chain is built from TRBV11-1 and TRBJ2-7; a possible D gene is TRBD2 (6 bases). Trimming removed 5 bases at V and 8 bases at J, with 13 bases between. Germline loops: CDR1 SGHAT, CDR2 FQDESV (reference sequence). The CDR3 loop spans 12 amino acids. This chain's CDR3 is CASSLPGVQQYF. The CDR3 DNA reads TGTGCCAGCAGCCTACCGGGGGTCCAGCAGTACTTC.

The genes are TRBV19 and TRBJ2-2, with D hard to call. Deletions cut 4 bases from V and 4 bases from J, with 10 bases between. This CDR3 region has 14 residues. Per the germline V gene, CDR1 is LNHDA and CDR2 is SQIVND (reference sequence). The CDR3 DNA follows: TGTGCCAGTAGTAGTCAGAAGATCACCGGGGAGCTGTTTTTT. Encoded protein: CASSSQKITGELFF. Full variable domain (missing parts from reference TRBV19 and TRBJ2-2): DGGITQSPKYLFRKEGQNVTLSCEQNLNHDAMYWYRQDPGQGLRLIYYSQIVNDFQKGDIAEGYSVSREKKESFPLTVTSAQKNPTAFYLCASSSQKITGELFFGEGSRLTVL.